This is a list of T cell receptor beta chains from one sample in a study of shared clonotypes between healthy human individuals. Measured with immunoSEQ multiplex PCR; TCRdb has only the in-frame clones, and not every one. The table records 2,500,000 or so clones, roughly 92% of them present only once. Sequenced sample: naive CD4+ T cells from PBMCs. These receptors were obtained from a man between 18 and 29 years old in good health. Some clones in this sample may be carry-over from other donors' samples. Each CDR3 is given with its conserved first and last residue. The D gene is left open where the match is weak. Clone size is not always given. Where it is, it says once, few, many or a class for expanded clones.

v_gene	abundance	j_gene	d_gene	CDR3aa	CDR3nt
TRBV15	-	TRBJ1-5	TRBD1	CATSTETAGTGFF	TGTGCCACCAGCACTGAAACGGCCGGGACAGGCTTTTTT
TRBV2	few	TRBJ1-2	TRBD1	CASSETGGSYGYTF	TGTGCCAGCAGTGAAACAGGGGGGAGCTATGGCTACACCTTC
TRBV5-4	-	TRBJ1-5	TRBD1	CASSSTTGNQPQHF	TGTGCCAGCAGCTCAACGACAGGGAATCAGCCCCAGCATTTT
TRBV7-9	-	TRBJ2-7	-	CASSFPRGGDYEQYF	TGTGCCAGCAGCTTCCCCCGGGGCGGGGACTACGAGCAGTACTTC
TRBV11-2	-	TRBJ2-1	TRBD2	CASSFSGSVKGEQFF	TGTGCCAGCAGCTTTAGCGGGAGCGTTAAGGGTGAGCAGTTCTTC
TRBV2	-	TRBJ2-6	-	CASNVVSGANVLTF	TGTGCCAGCAACGTAGTTTCTGGGGCCAACGTCCTGACTTTC
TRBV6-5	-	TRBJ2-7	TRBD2	CASSYREAGGYPPFF	TGTGCCAGCAGTTATAGGGAGGCGGGAGGGTATCCCCCCTTCTTC
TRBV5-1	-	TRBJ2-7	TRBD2	CASSLASGRNEQYF	TGCGCCAGCAGCTTGGCTAGCGGGAGAAACGAGCAGTACTTC
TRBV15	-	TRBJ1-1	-	CATSNRVNTEAFF	TGTGCCACCAGCAATCGAGTGAACACTGAAGCTTTCTTT
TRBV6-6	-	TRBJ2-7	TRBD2	CASTRLAGTTYEQYF	TGTGCCAGCACCAGACTAGCGGGTACTACCTACGAGCAGTACTTC
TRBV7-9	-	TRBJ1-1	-	CASSLAEAGNTEAFF	TGTGCCAGCAGCTTAGCCGAAGCGGGTAACACTGAAGCTTTCTTT
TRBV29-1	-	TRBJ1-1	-	CSVDTLPGTEAFF	TGCAGCGTCGATACCCTCCCAGGCACTGAAGCTTTCTTT
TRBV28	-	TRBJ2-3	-	CASSGPLAPDTQYF	TGTGCCAGCAGTGGACCTCTAGCTCCAGATACGCAGTATTTT
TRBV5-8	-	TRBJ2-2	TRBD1	CASSFRLGQGNTGELFF	TGTGCCAGCAGCTTCAGGCTCGGACAGGGTAACACCGGGGAGCTGTTTTTT
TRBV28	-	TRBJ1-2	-	CASSRDQGNYGYTF	TGTGCCAGCAGTAGGGATCAGGGAAACTATGGCTACACCTTC
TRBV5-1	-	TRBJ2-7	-	CASSLDRPYEQYF	TGCGCCAGCAGCTTGGACCGGCCCTACGAGCAGTACTTC
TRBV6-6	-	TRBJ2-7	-	CASRPGVPYEQYF	TGTGCCAGCAGACCCGGCGTGCCCTACGAGCAGTACTTC
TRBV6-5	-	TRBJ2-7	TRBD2	CASSYSSASGSYEQYF	TGTGCCAGCAGTTACTCTTCGGCTAGCGGGAGCTACGAGCAGTACTTC
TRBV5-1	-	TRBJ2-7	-	CASSIVPGGQGNDEQYF	TGCGCCAGCAGCATAGTACCCGGCGGGCAGGGGAACGACGAGCAGTACTTC
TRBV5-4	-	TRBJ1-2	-	CASGGGPLYGYTF	TGTGCCAGCGGGGGGGGACCCCTCTATGGCTACACCTTC
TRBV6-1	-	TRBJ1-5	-	CASSEMGWGQPQHF	TGTGCCAGCAGTGAAATGGGATGGGGTCAGCCCCAGCATTTT
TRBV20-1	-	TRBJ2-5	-	CSSNRVETQYF	TGCAGTAGCAACAGGGTCGAGACCCAGTACTTC
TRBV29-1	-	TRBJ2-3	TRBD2	CSVGGASGIGTDTQYF	TGCAGCGTGGGGGGGGCTAGCGGGATTGGCACAGATACGCAGTATTTT
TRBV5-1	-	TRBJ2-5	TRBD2	CASSLAGTSGGQETQYF	TGCGCCAGCAGCTTGGCCGGGACTAGCGGCGGACAAGAGACCCAGTACTTC
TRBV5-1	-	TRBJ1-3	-	CASSSLQSSGNTIYF	TGCGCCAGCAGCTCACTACAGAGCTCTGGAAACACCATATATTTT
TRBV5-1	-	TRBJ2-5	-	CASSLARAGQETQYF	TGCGCCAGCAGCTTGGCCCGTGCGGGTCAAGAGACCCAGTACTTC
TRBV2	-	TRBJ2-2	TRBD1	CASSRQGTGELFF	TGTGCCAGCAGTAGACAGGGAACCGGGGAGCTGTTTTTT
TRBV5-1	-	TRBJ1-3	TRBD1	CASSLDRGGTGNTIYF	TGCGCCAGCAGCTTGGACAGGGGAGGAACTGGAAACACCATATATTTT
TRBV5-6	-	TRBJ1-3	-	CASSLWAGGNTIYF	TGTGCCAGCAGCTTGTGGGCAGGGGGAAACACCATATATTTT
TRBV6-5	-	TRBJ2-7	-	CASSGEVGEQYF	TGTGCCAGCTCGGGGGAGGTCGGCGAGCAGTACTTC
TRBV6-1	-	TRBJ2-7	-	CASSEPTELWEQYF	TGTGCCAGCAGTGAACCAACAGAGCTTTGGGAGCAGTACTTC
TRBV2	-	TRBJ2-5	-	CASSEGKNQQYF	TGTGCCAGCAGTGAAGGGAAAAACCAGCAGTACTTC
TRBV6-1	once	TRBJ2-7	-	CASRDFLGAYEQYF	TGTGCCAGCAGGGACTTCCTGGGAGCCTACGAGCAGTACTTC
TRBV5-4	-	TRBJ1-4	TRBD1	CASSSAGPGQVNEKLFF	TGTGCCAGCAGCTCCGCCGGGCCGGGACAGGTTAATGAAAAACTGTTTTTT
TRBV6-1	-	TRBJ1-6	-	CASRNRAHNSPLHF	TGTGCCAGCAGGAACCGGGCTCATAATTCACCCCTCCACTTT
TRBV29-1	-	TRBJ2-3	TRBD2	CSVESYSGRYPDTQYF	TGCAGCGTTGAAAGTTATAGCGGGAGGTATCCAGATACGCAGTATTTT
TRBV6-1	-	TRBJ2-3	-	CASSEGDVQTQYF	TGTGCCAGCAGTGAAGGGGACGTTCAGACGCAGTATTTT
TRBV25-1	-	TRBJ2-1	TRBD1	CASSVPSDRSVYNEQFF	TGTGCCAGCAGTGTCCCCTCGGACAGGTCAGTCTACAATGAGCAGTTCTTC
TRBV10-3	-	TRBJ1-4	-	CAISRSTNEKLFF	TGTGCCATCAGCCGATCAACTAATGAAAAACTGTTTTTT
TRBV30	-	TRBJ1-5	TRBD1	CAWRGTGSNQPQHF	TGTGCCTGGAGAGGGACAGGGTCCAATCAGCCCCAGCATTTT
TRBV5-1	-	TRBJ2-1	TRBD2	CASSLVASGSIFNEQFF	TGCGCCAGCAGCTTGGTCGCTAGCGGGAGTATCTTTAATGAGCAGTTCTTC
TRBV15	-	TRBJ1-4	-	CATSFRATNEKLFF	TGTGCCACCAGCTTCCGTGCAACTAATGAAAAACTGTTTTTT
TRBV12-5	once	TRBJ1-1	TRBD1	CASGQTGGGLGNTEAFF	TGTGCTAGTGGCCAAACAGGGGGAGGTTTGGGGAACACTGAAGCTTTCTTT
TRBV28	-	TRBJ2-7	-	CASSLLPGLGGYF	TGTGCCAGCAGTCTCCTACCGGGTCTCGGGGGGTACTTC
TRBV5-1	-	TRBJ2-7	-	CASSPRTQKTYEQYF	TGCGCCAGTTCCCCCAGGACACAGAAGACCTACGAGCAGTACTTC
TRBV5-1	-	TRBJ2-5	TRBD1	CASMPGQGYQETQYF	TGCGCCAGCATGCCGGGACAGGGGTACCAAGAGACCCAGTACTTC
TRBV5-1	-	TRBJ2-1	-	CASSPGDSSYNEQFF	TGCGCCAGCAGCCCGGGGGACAGCTCCTACAATGAGCAGTTCTTC
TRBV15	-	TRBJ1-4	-	CATSRDYGAGEKLFF	TGTGCCACCAGCAGAGATTATGGGGCTGGGGAAAAACTGTTTTTT
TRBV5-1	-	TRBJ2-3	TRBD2	CASSLAPAGGTDTQYF	TGCGCCAGCAGCTTGGCCCCTGCGGGAGGTACAGATACGCAGTATTTT
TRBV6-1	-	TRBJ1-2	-	CASSVGVLYNYGYTF	TGTGCCAGCAGTGTCGGGGTGCTTTATAACTATGGCTACACCTTC
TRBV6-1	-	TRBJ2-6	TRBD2	CASLGGGSGANVLTF	TGTGCCAGCCTTGGGGGGGGCTCTGGGGCCAACGTCCTGACTTTC
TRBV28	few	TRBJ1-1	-	CASSLENTEAFF	TGTGCCAGCAGCTTGGAGAACACTGAAGCTTTCTTT
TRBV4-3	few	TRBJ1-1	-	CASSQGSRGGLNTEAFF	TGCGCCAGCAGCCAAGGAAGCCGAGGGGGACTTAACACTGAAGCTTTCTTT